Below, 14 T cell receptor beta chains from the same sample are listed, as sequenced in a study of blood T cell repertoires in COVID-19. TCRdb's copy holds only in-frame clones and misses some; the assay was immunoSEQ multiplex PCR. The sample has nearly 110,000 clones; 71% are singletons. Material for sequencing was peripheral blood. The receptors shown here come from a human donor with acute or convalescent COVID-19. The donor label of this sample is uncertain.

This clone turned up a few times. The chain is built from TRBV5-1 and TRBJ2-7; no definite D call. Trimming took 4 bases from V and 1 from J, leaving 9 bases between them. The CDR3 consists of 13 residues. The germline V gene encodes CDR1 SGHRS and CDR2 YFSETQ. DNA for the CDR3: TGCGCCAGCAGCAGTACAGAATCCTACGAGCAGTACTTC. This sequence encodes CASSSTESYEQYF.

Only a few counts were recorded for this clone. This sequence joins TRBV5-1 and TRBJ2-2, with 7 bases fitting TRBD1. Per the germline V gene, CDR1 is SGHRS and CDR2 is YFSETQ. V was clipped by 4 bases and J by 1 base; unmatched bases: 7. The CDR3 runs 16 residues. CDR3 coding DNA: TGCGCCAGCAGCAGAAGACAGGGTGGGAACACCGGGGAGCTGTTTTTT. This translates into CASSRRQGGNTGELFF.

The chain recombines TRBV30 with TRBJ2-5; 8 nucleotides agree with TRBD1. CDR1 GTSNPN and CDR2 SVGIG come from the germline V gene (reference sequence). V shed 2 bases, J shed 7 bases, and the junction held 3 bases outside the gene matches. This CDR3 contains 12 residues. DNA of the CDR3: TGTGCCTGGAGTCTCGACAGGGGGACCCAGTACTTC. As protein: CAWSLDRGTQYF.

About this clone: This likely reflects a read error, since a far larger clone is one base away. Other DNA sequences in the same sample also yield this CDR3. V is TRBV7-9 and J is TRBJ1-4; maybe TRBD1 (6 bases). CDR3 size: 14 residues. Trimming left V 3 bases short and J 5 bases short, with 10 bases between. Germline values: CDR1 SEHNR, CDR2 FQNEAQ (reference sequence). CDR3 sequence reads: CASSLGQGNEKLFF. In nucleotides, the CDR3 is TGTGCCAGCAGCTTGGGCCAGGGGAATGAAAAACTGTTTTTT. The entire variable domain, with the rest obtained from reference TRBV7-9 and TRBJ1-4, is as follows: DTGVSQNPRHKITKRGQNVTFRCDPISEHNRLYWYRQTLGQGPEFLTYFQNEAQLEKSRLLSDRFSAERPKGSFSTLEIQRTEQGDSAMYLCASSLGQGNEKLFFGSGTQLSVL.

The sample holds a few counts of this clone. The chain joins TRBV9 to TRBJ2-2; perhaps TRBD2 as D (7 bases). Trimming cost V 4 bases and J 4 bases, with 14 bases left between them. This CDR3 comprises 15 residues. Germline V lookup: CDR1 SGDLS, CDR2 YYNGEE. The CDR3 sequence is CASSPERGGTGELFF. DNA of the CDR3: TGTGCCAGCAGCCCGGAAAGGGGGGGCACCGGGGAGCTGTTTTTT.

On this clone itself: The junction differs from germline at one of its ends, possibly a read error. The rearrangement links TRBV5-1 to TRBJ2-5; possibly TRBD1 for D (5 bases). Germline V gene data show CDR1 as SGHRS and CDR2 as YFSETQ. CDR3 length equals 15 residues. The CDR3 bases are TGTGCCAGCAGCGCAAAACAGGAGCTAGGTGCGACCCAGTACTTC. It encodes CASSAKQELGATQYF.

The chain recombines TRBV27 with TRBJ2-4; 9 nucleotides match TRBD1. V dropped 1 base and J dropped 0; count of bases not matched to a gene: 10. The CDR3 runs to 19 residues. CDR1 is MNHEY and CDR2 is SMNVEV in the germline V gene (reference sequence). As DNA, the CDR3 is TGTGCCAGCAGTTTATTGGGGACAGGGACGTTACTAGCCAAAAACATTCAGTACTTC. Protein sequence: CASSLLGTGTLLAKNIQYF.

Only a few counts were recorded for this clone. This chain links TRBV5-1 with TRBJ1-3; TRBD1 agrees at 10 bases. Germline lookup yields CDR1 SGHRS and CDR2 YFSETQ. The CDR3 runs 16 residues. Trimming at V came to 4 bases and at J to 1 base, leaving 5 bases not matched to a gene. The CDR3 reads CASSNGQGVSGNTIYF. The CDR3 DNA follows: TGCGCCAGCAGCAACGGACAGGGGGTTTCTGGAAACACCATATATTTT.

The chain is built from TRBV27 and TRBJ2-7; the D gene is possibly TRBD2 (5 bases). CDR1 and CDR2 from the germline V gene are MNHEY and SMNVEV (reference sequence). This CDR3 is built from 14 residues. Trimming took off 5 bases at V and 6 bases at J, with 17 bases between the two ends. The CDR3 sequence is CASSPLPPRGEQYF. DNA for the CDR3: TGTGCCAGCAGTCCGTTACCCCCTCGGGGCGAGCAGTACTTC.

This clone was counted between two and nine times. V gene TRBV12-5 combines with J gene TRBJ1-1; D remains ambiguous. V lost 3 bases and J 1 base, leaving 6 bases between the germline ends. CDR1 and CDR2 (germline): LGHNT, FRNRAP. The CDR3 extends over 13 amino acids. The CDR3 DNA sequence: TGTGCTAGTGGTTTTGGAGGGAACACTGAAGCTTTCTTT. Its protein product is CASGFGGNTEAFF.

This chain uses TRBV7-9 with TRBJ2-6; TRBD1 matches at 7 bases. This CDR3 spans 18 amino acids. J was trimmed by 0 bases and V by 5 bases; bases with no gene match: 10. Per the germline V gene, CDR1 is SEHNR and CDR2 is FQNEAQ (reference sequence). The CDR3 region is CASSIWTGRDSGANVLTF. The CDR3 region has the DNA TGTGCCAGCAGCATCTGGACAGGTCGGGACTCTGGGGCCAACGTCCTGACTTTC.

CDR3 DNA: TGTGCCTGGAGTGTCGGGAACCAAGAGACCCAGTACTTC. It specifies CAWSVGNQETQYF. The rearrangement links TRBV30 to TRBJ2-5; weak D call: TRBD2 (5 bases). Trimming shortened V by 0 bases and J by 0 bases, and 5 bases separated the two germline ends. The germline V gene encodes CDR1 GTSNPN and CDR2 SVGIG (reference sequence). CDR3 length: 13 amino acids.

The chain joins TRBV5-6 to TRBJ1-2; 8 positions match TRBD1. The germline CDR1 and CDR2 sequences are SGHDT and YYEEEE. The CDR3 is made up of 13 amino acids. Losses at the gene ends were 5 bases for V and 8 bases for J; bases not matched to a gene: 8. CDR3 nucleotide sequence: TGTGCCAGCAGATGGACAGGGAGTAGAGGCTACACCTTC. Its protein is CASRWTGSRGYTF.

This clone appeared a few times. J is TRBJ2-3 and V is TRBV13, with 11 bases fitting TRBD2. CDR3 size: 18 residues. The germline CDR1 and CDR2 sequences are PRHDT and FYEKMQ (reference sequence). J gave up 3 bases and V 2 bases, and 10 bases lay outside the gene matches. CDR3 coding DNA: TGTGCCAGCAGCTTAACCTCTAGACTAGCGGGGAGGACAGATACGCAGTATTTT. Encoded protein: CASSLTSRLAGRTDTQYF.